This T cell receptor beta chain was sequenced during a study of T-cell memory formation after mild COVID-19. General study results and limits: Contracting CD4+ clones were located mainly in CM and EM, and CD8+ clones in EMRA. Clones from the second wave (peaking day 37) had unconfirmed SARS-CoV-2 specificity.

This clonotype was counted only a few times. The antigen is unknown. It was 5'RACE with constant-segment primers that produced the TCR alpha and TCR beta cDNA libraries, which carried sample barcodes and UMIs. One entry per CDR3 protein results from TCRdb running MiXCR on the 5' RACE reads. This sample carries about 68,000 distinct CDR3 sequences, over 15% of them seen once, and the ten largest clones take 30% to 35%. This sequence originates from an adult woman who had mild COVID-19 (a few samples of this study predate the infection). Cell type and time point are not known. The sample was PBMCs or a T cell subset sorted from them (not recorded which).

CDR3 region: CASTPDSDWVLSEQYF. In DNA form, the CDR3 reads TGTGCCAGCACACCAGATTCAGACTGGGTCCTGAGCGAGCAGTACTTC. V gene TRBV9 combines with J gene TRBJ2-7; no clear D gene. Germline values: CDR1 SGDLS, CDR2 YYNGEE. There are 16 residues in the CDR3. V lost 6 bases to trimming and J lost 6 bases, with 25 bases between them.